What follows describes a single TCR beta chain. This clonotype appeared many times. Its antigen remains unidentified. No qualities accompany the bases; no much larger clone lies one base away. The sample comes from a study of T cells in Graves' hyperthyroidism and ophthalmopathy (dated by TCRdb to between 2018 and 2021). Regarding the study in general: Peripheral blood samples were taken at the time of initial diagnosis, prior to any treatment. Following sampling, methimazole starting at 30 mg daily was given to hyperthyroidism patients, and high-dose intravenous methylprednisolone was given to ophthalmopathy patients. To identify distinguishing TCR V-J signatures, a discovery cohort of around 98 patients was used, comprising 43 with Graves' ophthalmopathy and under 60 with stable Graves' hyperthyroidism. The paper reports TCR Vbeta CDR3 sequencing of over 120 peripheral blood samples: under 45 ophthalmopathy, fewer than 85 hyperthyroidism and around 17 progressor patients. In addition, the study compared T-cell repertoires in thyroid tissue and in blood from 6 or 7 Graves' hyperthyroidism patients. Prospective prediction of ophthalmopathy was tested in an independent validation cohort consisting of roughly 19 hyperthyroidism patients and more than 15 patients who later progressed to ophthalmopathy. The 85 to 100 discovery patients were randomly split 7:3 into training and test sets. The study at large found these results: In validation, the model predicted progression to ophthalmopathy with 55% to 71% sensitivity and over 72% specificity, a median of 6.5 months before onset. No statistical method was used to set the sample size in advance, and investigators knew the group allocation. Most expanded thyroid clonotypes (frequency above 0.001) were also found in blood, which suggests that blood repertoires may mirror thyroid immune responses. Ophthalmopathy was separated from stable hyperthyroidism by a 13 V-J signature model, with around 90% sensitivity and roughly 81% specificity obtained in cross-validation and 80%/75% obtained in testing.

Amplification of TCR beta CDR3 regions was carried out from RNA transcripts. For the first round of RT-PCR on the TCR CDR3, the HTBI primer set was used together with the Qiagen OneStep RT-PCR kit. The libraries were constructed in a second round of multiplex PCR and then size-selected and purified. Libraries were sequenced paired-end with 100 bp reads on an Illumina HiSeq2000. The original pipeline was this. Raw data were processed with SOAPnuke, discarding reads with adapters, uncalled bases, mean Phred below 15, or no exact constant-primer or identifier match. COPE v1.2.5 was used to merge high-quality paired reads, and clonotypes were defined as unique nucleotide sequences. Clonotypes were aligned to IMGT TRBV, TRBD and TRBJ reference segments using MiTCR v1.1. Analysis was restricted to V-J combinations with a frequency above 0.0001, which covered roughly 99% of repertoires. The TCS score was defined as F50 (clonal expansion) divided by E x V (chaos), with BLOSUM62-based TCRdist calculated between CDR3 peptides within each V-J. Welch's t-statistics and random forest reduced some 510 V-J features to some 14, which were used in a naive Bayes classifier (R e1071). The public sequencing data were trimmed at Q25 with fastp and processed into clonotypes with MiXCR by TCRdb, which kept only in-frame beta chains. Every CDR3 protein is listed once, alongside the most common genes and DNA of its rows. The authors' filters were not applied to this entry. Recorded for this sample are 250,000 to 400,000 distinct CDR3 sequences; roughly 13% of them occurred a single time. The biggest ten clones account for roughly 33% of the sample.

Ophthalmopathy patients had moderately to severely active disease, with a Clinical Activity Score of 3 or more, a NOSPECS grade of 4 or more, and a disease duration of less than 3 months. Exclusion was applied to patients with uncontrolled infections, other autoimmune diseases, pregnancy or lactation. Diagnoses relied on clinical symptoms, serum thyroxine and TRAb, thyroid ultrasound and orbital computed tomography. PBMCs were separated from approximately 10 ml of fresh peripheral blood using Ficoll-Paque density gradient centrifugation. Total RNA was extracted using Trizol reagent, and RNA quality was assessed on an Agilent 2100 Bioanalyzer. V lost 2 bases and J lost 1 base, and the count of bases not matched to a germline gene is 1. The CDR3 contains 15 residues, cysteine and phenylalanine counted. Just CDR3 DNA is preserved here, 45 bases in frame from base 1. CDR1 and CDR2 are read off the germline V gene as MNHEY and SVGAGI.

The specimen sequenced was blood. The chain joins TRBV6-5 to TRBJ1-1; the junction holds 10 bases that match TRBD1. The sequence derives from a woman in her forties with Graves' ophthalmopathy. The CDR3 protein sequence reads: CASSYDRGQNTEAFF. The nucleotide sequence reads TGTGCCAGCAGTTACGACAGGGGGCAGAACACTGAAGCTTTCTTT.